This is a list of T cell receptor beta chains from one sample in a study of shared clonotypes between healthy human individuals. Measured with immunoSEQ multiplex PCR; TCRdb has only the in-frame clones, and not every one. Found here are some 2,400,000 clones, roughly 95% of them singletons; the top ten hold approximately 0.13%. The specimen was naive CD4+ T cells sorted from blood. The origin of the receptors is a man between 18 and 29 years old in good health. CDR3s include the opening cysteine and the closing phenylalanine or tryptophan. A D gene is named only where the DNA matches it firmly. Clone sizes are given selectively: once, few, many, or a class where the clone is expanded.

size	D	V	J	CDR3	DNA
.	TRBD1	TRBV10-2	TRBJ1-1	CASTLGQNPSEAFF	TGCGCCAGCACCCTGGGACAGAACCCCTCTGAAGCTTTCTTT
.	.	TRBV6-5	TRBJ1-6	CASRAPGNNSPLHF	TGTGCCAGCAGGGCGCCAGGAAATAATTCACCCCTCCACTTT
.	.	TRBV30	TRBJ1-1	CAWSGQPNTEAFF	TGTGCCTGGAGTGGACAGCCGAACACTGAAGCTTTCTTT
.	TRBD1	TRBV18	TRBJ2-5	CASSWGQLETQYF	TGTGCCAGCTCATGGGGACAGTTGGAGACCCAGTACTTC
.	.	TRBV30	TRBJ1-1	CAWIDPGDPNTEAFF	TGTGCCTGGATCGACCCCGGCGATCCTAACACTGAAGCTTTCTTT
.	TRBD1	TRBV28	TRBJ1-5	CASSSRGGAQTQHF	TGTGCCAGCAGTAGCAGGGGGGGGGCTCAGACCCAGCATTTT
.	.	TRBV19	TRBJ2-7	CASSRAGTLYEQYF	TGTGCCAGTAGTAGAGCCGGGACACTCTACGAGCAGTACTTC
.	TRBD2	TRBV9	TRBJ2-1	CASSGGLAISNEQFF	TGTGCCAGCAGCGGAGGACTAGCTATTAGCAATGAGCAGTTCTTC
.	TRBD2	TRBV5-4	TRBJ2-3	CASSPGTSGYAPDTQYF	TGTGCCAGCAGCCCGGGGACTAGCGGATATGCGCCGGATACGCAGTATTTT
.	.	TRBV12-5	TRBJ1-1	CASGLSYTGSNTEAFF	TGTGCTAGTGGTTTGTCTTATACGGGATCGAACACTGAAGCTTTCTTT
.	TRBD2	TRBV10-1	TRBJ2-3	CASSESLAGPTQYF	TGCGCCAGCAGTGAGTCCCTAGCGGGACCAACGCAGTATTTT
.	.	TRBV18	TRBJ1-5	CASSPQGTNQPQHF	TGTGCCAGCTCACCTCAGGGAACCAATCAGCCCCAGCATTTT
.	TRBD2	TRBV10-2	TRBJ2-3	CASRDPGGSSTDTQYF	TGCGCCAGCAGGGATCCGGGGGGTTCTAGCACAGATACGCAGTATTTT
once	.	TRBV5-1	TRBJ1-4	CASRGGGTTNEKLFF	TGCGCCAGCAGAGGGGGAGGCACAACTAATGAAAAACTGTTTTTT
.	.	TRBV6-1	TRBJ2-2	CASSLSRTGELFF	TGTGCCAGCAGCCTATCGCGGACCGGGGAGCTGTTTTTT
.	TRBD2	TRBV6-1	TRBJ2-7	CASRGRGEGQYF	TGTGCCAGCAGGGGCCGAGGGGAGGGGCAGTACTTC
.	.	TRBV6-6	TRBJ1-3	CASSYSETDSGNTIYF	TGTGCCAGCAGTTACTCAGAGACAGACTCTGGAAACACCATATATTTT
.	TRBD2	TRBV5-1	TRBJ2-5	CASSSPGLAVKETQYF	TGCGCCAGCAGCTCCCCCGGACTAGCGGTTAAAGAGACCCAGTACTTC
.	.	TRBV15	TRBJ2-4	CATNELAKNIQYF	TGTGCCACCAACGAGTTAGCCAAAAACATTCAGTACTTC
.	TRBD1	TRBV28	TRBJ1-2	CASSFIGQGSYTF	TGTGCCAGCAGTTTTATAGGACAGGGAAGCTACACCTTC
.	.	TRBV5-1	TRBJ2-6	CASSLDNASSGANVLTF	TGCGCCAGCAGCTTGGACAACGCGAGCTCTGGGGCCAACGTCCTGACTTTC
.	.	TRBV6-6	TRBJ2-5	CASVRPTGEQATQYF	TGTGCCAGCGTCAGGCCGACTGGTGAACAAGCGACCCAGTACTTC
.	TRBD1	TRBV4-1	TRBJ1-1	CASSPTRRGEAFF	TGCGCCAGCAGCCCGACCCGCAGGGGGGAAGCTTTCTTT
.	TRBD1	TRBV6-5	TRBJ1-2	CASSYSTGGFGYTF	TGTGCCAGCAGTTACTCGACAGGGGGTTTCGGCTACACCTTC
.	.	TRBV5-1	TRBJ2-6	CASSLVSSSGANVLTF	TGCGCCAGCAGCTTGGTTTCGTCCTCTGGGGCCAACGTCCTGACTTTC
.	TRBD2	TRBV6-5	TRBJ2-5	CASRGLAGQETQYF	TGTGCCAGCAGGGGACTAGCGGGCCAAGAGACCCAGTACTTC
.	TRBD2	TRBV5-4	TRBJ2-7	CASSSDREPGLAGVREQYF	TGTGCCAGCAGCTCGGACAGGGAACCGGGACTAGCGGGAGTACGGGAGCAGTACTTC
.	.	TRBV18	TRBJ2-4	CASSPAENNIQYF	TGTGCCAGCTCACCGGCGGAGAACAACATTCAGTACTTC
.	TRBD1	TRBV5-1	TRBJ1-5	CASSEGTDPNQPQHF	TGCGCCAGCAGCGAAGGGACAGATCCCAATCAGCCCCAGCATTTT
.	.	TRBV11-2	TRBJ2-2	CASSLATPKAGELFF	TGTGCCAGCAGCTTAGCAACGCCGAAGGCCGGGGAGCTGTTTTTT
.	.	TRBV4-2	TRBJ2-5	CASSQDGGAGGSETQYF	TGTGCCAGCAGCCAAGATGGGGGGGCAGGGGGAAGTGAGACCCAGTACTTC
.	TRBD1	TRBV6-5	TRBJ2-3	CASSPGTVTDTQYF	TGTGCCAGCAGCCCTGGGACAGTCACAGATACGCAGTATTTT
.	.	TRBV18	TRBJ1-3	CASSPNVLSGNTIYF	TGTGCCAGCTCACCGAACGTTTTATCTGGAAACACCATATATTTT
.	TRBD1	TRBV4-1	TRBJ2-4	CASSQTPRGPPKNIQYF	TGCGCCAGCAGCCAGACCCCTAGGGGGCCCCCCAAAAACATTCAGTACTTC
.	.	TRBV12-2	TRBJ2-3	CASPRSLAGDDYTQYF	TGTGCAAGTCCCCGTTCGCTAGCGGGCGATGACTATACGCAGTATTTT
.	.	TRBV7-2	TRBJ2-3	CASSKMAGTDTQYF	TGTGCCAGCAGCAAGATGGCAGGCACAGATACGCAGTATTTT
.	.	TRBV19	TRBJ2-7	CATKQGGRHEQYF	TGTGCCACTAAACAGGGAGGACGTCACGAGCAGTACTTC
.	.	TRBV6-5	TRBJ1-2	CASRLGARRDGYTF	TGTGCCAGCCGTCTTGGGGCAAGAAGGGATGGCTACACCTTC
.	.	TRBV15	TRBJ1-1	CATSRGGLQNTEAFF	TGTGCCACCAGCAGAGGGGGACTGCAGAACACTGAAGCTTTCTTT
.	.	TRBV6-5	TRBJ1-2	CASRSGGGGYTF	TGTGCCAGCAGATCCGGGGGCGGTGGCTACACCTTC
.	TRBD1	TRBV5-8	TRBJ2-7	CASTSERDRSSYEQYF	TGTGCCAGCACTTCCGAACGGGACAGAAGCTCCTACGAGCAGTACTTC
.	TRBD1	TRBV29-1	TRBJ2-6	CSVARGSDSGANVLTF	TGCAGCGTTGCCAGGGGGTCGGATTCTGGGGCCAACGTCCTGACTTTC
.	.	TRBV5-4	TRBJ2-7	CASSFKGTGEQYF	TGTGCCAGCAGCTTTAAGGGGACGGGCGAGCAGTACTTC
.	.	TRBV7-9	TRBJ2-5	CASSKYLDSKETQYF	TGTGCCAGCAGCAAGTATTTGGACAGTAAAGAGACCCAGTACTTC
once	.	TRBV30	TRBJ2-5	CAWSSSSSSTEPPETQYF	TGTGCCTGGAGTTCCTCCTCCTCATCGACAGAGCCGCCAGAGACCCAGTACTTC
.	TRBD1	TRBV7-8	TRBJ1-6	CASSSQGGYNSPLHF	TGTGCCAGCAGCTCACAGGGGGGTTATAATTCACCCCTCCACTTT
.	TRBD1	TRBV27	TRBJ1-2	CASSTRDRASYGYTF	TGTGCCAGCAGTACCCGGGACAGGGCCTCCTATGGCTACACCTTC
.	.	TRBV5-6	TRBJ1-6	CASSLRGRGYSPLHF	TGTGCCAGCAGCTTACGGGGCAGAGGTTATTCACCCCTCCACTTT
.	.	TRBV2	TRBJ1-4	CASSGPNEKLFF	TGTGCCAGCAGCGGCCCTAATGAAAAACTGTTTTTT
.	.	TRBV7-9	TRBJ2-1	CASSLGGDEQFF	TGTGCCAGCAGCTTAGGAGGGGATGAGCAGTTCTTC
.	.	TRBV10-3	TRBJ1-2	CAISELVGDGYTF	TGTGCCATCAGTGAACTTGTGGGTGATGGCTACACCTTC
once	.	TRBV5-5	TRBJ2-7	CASSFSREQYF	TGTGCCAGCAGCTTTTCGCGGGAGCAGTACTTC